This is a list of T cell receptor beta chains from one sample in a study of CD8+CD57+ T cells in acquired aplastic anemia. TCRdb fed the reads into MiXCR, producing one record per CDR3 protein. Of about 68,000 distinct CDR3 sequences in the sample, 54% were seen once. Specimen: sorted CD4+, CD8+, or CD8+CD57+ T cells (not recorded which) from PBMCs. These receptors originate from a human donor in good health, serving as a control. Each CDR3 is given with its conserved first and last residue. The D gene is left open where the match is weak. Where a row states a size, it is once, few, many or the class of an expanded clone; other rows omit it.

v_gene: TRBV5-1
d_gene: TRBD1
j_gene: TRBJ2-7
abundance: NA
CDR3aa: CASRSGQGVYEQYF
CDR3nt: TGCGCCAGCAGATCGGGACAGGGAGTCTACGAGCAGTACTTC

v_gene: TRBV6-1
d_gene: NA
j_gene: TRBJ2-5
abundance: NA
CDR3aa: CASRQRGETQYF
CDR3nt: TGTGCCAGCAGGCAGCGAGGGGAGACCCAGTACTTC

v_gene: TRBV13
d_gene: NA
j_gene: TRBJ1-1
abundance: NA
CDR3aa: CASSLGTLFGEAFF
CDR3nt: TGTGCCAGCAGCTTAGGCACCCTTTTTGGTGAAGCTTTCTTT

v_gene: TRBV12-3/TRBV12-4
d_gene: NA
j_gene: TRBJ2-5
abundance: medium-sized
CDR3aa: CASSLRTAKQETQYF
CDR3nt: TGTGCCAGCAGTTTGAGGACAGCGAAACAAGAGACCCAGTACTTC

v_gene: TRBV19
d_gene: TRBD1
j_gene: TRBJ2-5
abundance: NA
CDR3aa: CAGDNGTEWETQYF
CDR3nt: TGTGCCGGTGATAATGGGACAGAATGGGAGACCCAGTACTTC

v_gene: TRBV10-3
d_gene: NA
j_gene: TRBJ2-7
abundance: NA
CDR3aa: CAISDLGSGWEQYF
CDR3nt: TGTGCCATCAGTGATTTGGGCTCGGGGTGGGAGCAGTACTTC

v_gene: TRBV9
d_gene: NA
j_gene: TRBJ2-3
abundance: many
CDR3aa: CASSSGVPDTQYF
CDR3nt: TGTGCCAGCAGCTCCGGTGTTCCAGATACGCAGTATTTT

v_gene: TRBV6-1
d_gene: TRBD1
j_gene: TRBJ1-2
abundance: NA
CDR3aa: CASNAGTANYGYTF
CDR3nt: TGTGCCAGCAACGCCGGGACAGCAAACTATGGCTACACCTTC

v_gene: TRBV7-2
d_gene: TRBD1
j_gene: TRBJ1-2
abundance: many
CDR3aa: CASSAKQGVAGYTF
CDR3nt: TGTGCCAGCAGCGCCAAACAGGGGGTAGCTGGCTACACCTTC

v_gene: TRBV7-6
d_gene: NA
j_gene: TRBJ2-7
abundance: NA
CDR3aa: CASSLSIEQYF
CDR3nt: TGTGCCAGCAGCCTTAGTATCGAGCAGTACTTC

v_gene: TRBV11-1
d_gene: TRBD2
j_gene: TRBJ2-3
abundance: NA
CDR3aa: CASSLGTSGNTDTQYF
CDR3nt: TGTGCCAGCAGCCTAGGGACTAGCGGAAACACAGATACGCAGTATTTT

v_gene: TRBV5-1
d_gene: TRBD1
j_gene: TRBJ1-1
abundance: NA
CDR3aa: CASSLGSLGGTGRTEAFF
CDR3nt: TGCGCCAGCAGCTTGGGGAGTTTGGGCGGGACAGGGCGCACTGAAGCTTTCTTT

v_gene: TRBV7-2
d_gene: NA
j_gene: TRBJ2-3
abundance: few
CDR3aa: CASSTTVPDTQYF
CDR3nt: TGTGCCAGCAGCACCACGGTGCCAGATACGCAGTATTTT

v_gene: TRBV15
d_gene: NA
j_gene: TRBJ2-7
abundance: NA
CDR3aa: CATSREGGPLGEQYF
CDR3nt: TGTGCCACCAGCAGAGAGGGGGGTCCTTTGGGAGAGCAGTACTTC

v_gene: TRBV7-3
d_gene: NA
j_gene: TRBJ1-2
abundance: NA
CDR3aa: CASSLTGSQDGYTF
CDR3nt: TGTGCCAGCAGCTTAACTGGCAGTCAGGATGGCTACACCTTC

v_gene: TRBV6-1
d_gene: NA
j_gene: TRBJ2-3
abundance: once
CDR3aa: CASGLGASADTQYF
CDR3nt: TGTGCCAGCGGGCTCGGGGCCTCGGCAGATACGCAGTATTTT

v_gene: TRBV7-9
d_gene: TRBD2
j_gene: TRBJ2-2
abundance: many
CDR3aa: CASSLARGGSANTGELFF
CDR3nt: TGTGCCAGCAGCTTAGCGCGAGGCGGGAGCGCGAACACCGGGGAGCTGTTTTTT

v_gene: TRBV15
d_gene: NA
j_gene: TRBJ2-1
abundance: NA
CDR3aa: CATSSDARGFNEQFF
CDR3nt: TGTGCCACCAGCAGCGATGCAAGGGGGTTCAATGAGCAGTTCTTC

v_gene: TRBV4-1
d_gene: TRBD2
j_gene: TRBJ2-1
abundance: NA
CDR3aa: CASRLAGAYEQFF
CDR3nt: TGCGCCAGCCGGCTAGCGGGAGCCTACGAGCAGTTCTTC

v_gene: TRBV6-1
d_gene: NA
j_gene: TRBJ1-1
abundance: NA
CDR3aa: CASSELQGWGTEAFF
CDR3nt: TGTGCCAGCAGTGAGTTACAGGGATGGGGCACTGAAGCTTTCTTT

v_gene: TRBV5-1
d_gene: TRBD2
j_gene: TRBJ2-3
abundance: NA
CDR3aa: CASSLVASGSTDTQYF
CDR3nt: TGCGCCAGCAGCTTGGTGGCTAGCGGAAGCACAGATACGCAGTATTTT

v_gene: TRBV5-1
d_gene: NA
j_gene: TRBJ1-3
abundance: NA
CDR3aa: CASRTAAGNTIYF
CDR3nt: TGCGCCAGCAGGACTGCTGCTGGAAACACCATATATTTT

v_gene: TRBV7-6
d_gene: NA
j_gene: TRBJ1-5
abundance: NA
CDR3aa: CASSPEEGQPQHF
CDR3nt: TGTGCCAGCAGCCCAGAGGAGGGTCAGCCCCAGCATTTT

v_gene: TRBV10-1
d_gene: NA
j_gene: TRBJ2-7
abundance: NA
CDR3aa: CASSESAPAYEQYF
CDR3nt: TGCGCCAGCAGTGAGTCGGCTCCCGCCTACGAGCAGTACTTC

v_gene: TRBV7-9
d_gene: TRBD2
j_gene: TRBJ2-5
abundance: NA
CDR3aa: CASSLAGGPETQYF
CDR3nt: TGTGCCAGCAGCCTAGCGGGGGGGCCAGAGACCCAGTACTTC

v_gene: TRBV7-8
d_gene: NA
j_gene: TRBJ1-2
abundance: NA
CDR3aa: CASSLSLANYGYTF
CDR3nt: TGTGCCAGCAGCTTATCCCTCGCTAACTATGGCTACACCTTC

v_gene: TRBV7-6
d_gene: NA
j_gene: TRBJ2-5
abundance: few
CDR3aa: CASRGGGQETQYF
CDR3nt: TGTGCCAGCAGAGGTGGGGGGCAAGAGACCCAGTACTTC

v_gene: TRBV15
d_gene: TRBD1
j_gene: TRBJ1-2
abundance: medium-sized
CDR3aa: CATSRDRGSYGYTF
CDR3nt: TGTGCCACCAGCAGAGACAGGGGGAGCTATGGCTACACCTTC

v_gene: TRBV11-2
d_gene: TRBD2
j_gene: TRBJ2-7
abundance: many
CDR3aa: CASSLELAGYEQYF
CDR3nt: TGTGCCAGCAGCTTAGAACTAGCGGGATACGAGCAGTACTTC

v_gene: TRBV19
d_gene: TRBD1
j_gene: TRBJ1-2
abundance: NA
CDR3aa: CASGGQEYGYTF
CDR3nt: TGTGCCAGTGGGGGACAGGAGTATGGCTACACCTTC